A selection of T cell receptor beta chains follows, all from one sample in a study of blood T cell repertoires in COVID-19. Libraries were prepared by immunoSEQ multiplex PCR; TCRdb keeps only in-frame clonotypes and omits some of them. The table lists about 51,000 clones, around 83% of them singletons. The sequencing sample was made of peripheral blood. These receptors all stem from a human donor with acute or convalescent COVID-19. The donor label of this sample is uncertain. Both conserved end residues are part of each CDR3. The D gene is left open where the match is weak. A clone size is listed for some rows: how often the clone was seen (once, few, many), or a class if it is expanded.

j_call | d_call | clone_size | v_call | cdr3_nt | cdr3_aa
TRBJ1-2 | - | - | TRBV5-6 | TGTGCCAGCAGCTTGGGTGCAGGGGCCTATGGCTACACCTTC | CASSLGAGAYGYTF
TRBJ1-1 | - | - | TRBV9 | TGTGCCAGCAGCGTAGGAGGTGCGAACACTGAAGCTTTCTTT | CASSVGGANTEAFF
TRBJ1-1 | - | - | TRBV9 | TGTGCCAGCAGCGTGAGAGGGGAGGCTGAAGCTTTCTTT | CASSVRGEAEAFF
TRBJ2-6 | TRBD2 | - | TRBV9 | TGTGCCAGTCTAGGGAGGGGATGGTCTGGGGCCAACGTCCTGACTTTC | CASLGRGWSGANVLTF
TRBJ1-2 | TRBD1 | - | TRBV11-3 | TGTGCCAGCAGCCCCAACCCGGGACAGAACTATGGCTACACCTTC | CASSPNPGQNYGYTF
TRBJ2-3 | - | - | TRBV21-1 | TGTGCCAGCAACTCCGGTGAACTTACGCAGTATTTT | CASNSGELTQYF
TRBJ2-1 | TRBD1 | - | TRBV24-1 | TGTGCCACCAGTGACGGGGACAGAGGTGAGCAGTTCTTC | CATSDGDRGEQFF
TRBJ1-5 | TRBD1 | - | TRBV18 | TGTGCCAGCTCACCAAGGACAGGGGGAGATGAGCCCCAGCATTTT | CASSPRTGGDEPQHF
TRBJ2-1 | TRBD1 | - | TRBV11-3 | TGTGCCAGCAGCTCGGACAGGGAGTACCCTTACAATGAGCAGTTCTTC | CASSSDREYPYNEQFF
TRBJ1-4 | TRBD1 | - | TRBV6-1 | TGTGCCAGCAGTGAACCTCCTCACGGGGACAGGGGGCAAAAACTGTTTTTT | CASSEPPHGDRGQKLFF
TRBJ2-1 | - | - | TRBV10-3 | TGTGCCATCAGCCCCGAGGGACAATTGGAGCAGTTCTTC | CAISPEGQLEQFF
TRBJ1-6 | - | - | TRBV7-9 | TGTGCCAGCAGCTTAGCTACAGGGCCAAATTCACCCCTCCACTTT | CASSLATGPNSPLHF
TRBJ1-1 | - | - | TRBV6-5 | TGTGCCAGCAGCCGCGCAGGGGCGGAGGCTTTCTTT | CASSRAGAEAFF
TRBJ2-7 | TRBD2 | - | TRBV7-2 | TGTGCCAGCAGCTACTGGACTAGCGGGAGCCACGAGCAGTACTTC | CASSYWTSGSHEQYF
TRBJ1-1 | - | - | TRBV6-1 | TGTGCCAGCAGCGACTTGGGTTTTGGGAACACTGAAGCTTTCTTT | CASSDLGFGNTEAFF
TRBJ2-7 | - | - | TRBV10-1 | TGCGCCAGCAGTGAGTCGGGGGCGGACTACGAGCAGTACTTC | CASSESGADYEQYF
TRBJ1-2 | - | - | TRBV4-3 | TGCGCCAGCAGCCCTAGCGGGACTTATGGCTACACCTTC | CASSPSGTYGYTF
TRBJ1-1 | TRBD1 | - | TRBV30 | TGTGCCTGGACCTATCCGGACAGGCGGAACACTGAAGCTTTCTTT | CAWTYPDRRNTEAFF
TRBJ1-1 | - | - | TRBV21-1 | TGTGCCAGCAGCAAACCCGTGGGACAGGGGAGGGATTCCACTGAAGCTTTCTTT | CASSKPVGQGRDSTEAFF
TRBJ1-6 | - | few | TRBV12-5 | TGTGCTAGTGGTTTGGGGGGCGAGATTTCACCCCTCCACTTT | CASGLGGEISPLHF
TRBJ2-2 | TRBD2 | - | TRBV6-1 | TGTGCCCGCAGTGCGGGATGGGGGGGGGACACCGGGGAGCTGTTTTTT | CARSAGWGGDTGELFF
TRBJ2-5 | TRBD1 | - | TRBV11-1 | TGTGCCAGCAGCCCCAACGCAGGGGGCCAAGAGACCCAGTACTTC | CASSPNAGGQETQYF
TRBJ1-6 | TRBD1 | - | TRBV6-2/TRBV6-3 | TGTGCCAGCAGTTACGGGGGGACAGTCGGGGGAACCCTCCACTTT | CASSYGGTVGGTLHF
TRBJ2-1 | - | - | TRBV7-2 | TGTGCCAGCAGCTTAGATGCGAGCTCCTACAATGAGCAGTTCTTC | CASSLDASSYNEQFF
TRBJ2-7 | - | - | TRBV27 | TGTGCCAGCAGTTTGCAGGGCAGCTCCTACGAGCAGTACTTC | CASSLQGSSYEQYF
TRBJ1-1 | TRBD1 | - | TRBV19 | TGTGCCAGTAAGGCAGGGAAGGGGGCGGACACTGAAGCTTTCTTT | CASKAGKGADTEAFF
TRBJ1-4 | TRBD1 | few | TRBV6-6 | TGTGCCAGCAGTCGAGGACAGGGGGCGGCCAGTAATGAAAAACTGTTTTTT | CASSRGQGAASNEKLFF
TRBJ2-1 | - | - | TRBV5-1 | TGCGCCAGCAGCTTGGCAGGGCGAAGTAGTGAGTTCTTC | CASSLAGRSSEFF
TRBJ2-6 | TRBD1 | - | TRBV5-8 | TGTGCCAGCAGACAACCACAGGGGTATGGGGCCAACGTCCTGACTTTC | CASRQPQGYGANVLTF
TRBJ1-1 | - | - | TRBV6-5 | TGTGCCAGCAGTTCTCCTCTGGCAGGTGAAACTGAAGCTTTCTTT | CASSSPLAGETEAFF
TRBJ2-1 | TRBD2 | few | TRBV2 | TGTGCCAGCAGTGAAGAGGGTGGGCCTAGCGGTGACAATGAGCAGTTCTTC | CASSEEGGPSGDNEQFF
TRBJ2-3 | - | - | TRBV19 | TGTGCCAGTAGTATAGCCGCGGAAGATACGCAGTATTTT | CASSIAAEDTQYF
TRBJ1-6 | TRBD1 | - | TRBV27 | TGTGCCAGCAGTTTACGAGGGGGGGGACAGGGTTTCGTTGGGGTGAATTCACCCCTCCACTTT | CASSLRGGGQGFVGVNSPLHF
TRBJ1-1 | - | - | TRBV30 | TGTGCCTGGAGTGTTATAGGGGGTAACACTGAAGCTTTCTTT | CAWSVIGGNTEAFF
TRBJ2-7 | TRBD1 | - | TRBV5-1 | TGCGCCAGCAGCATGGGACAGGCCGTCTACGAGCAGTACTTC | CASSMGQAVYEQYF
TRBJ2-1 | TRBD2 | - | TRBV24-1 | TGTGCCACCGAGCGGGGGGGAAACAATGAGCAGTTCTTC | CATERGGNNEQFF
TRBJ1-1 | - | - | TRBV7-5 | TGTGCCAGAAGCTTGGGGGGAACTGAAGCTTTCTTT | CARSLGGTEAFF
TRBJ2-7 | TRBD2 | - | TRBV11-2 | TGTGCCAGCAGCCCCAGCGGGGGGGGGTCCTACGAGCAGTACTTC | CASSPSGGGSYEQYF
TRBJ2-3 | - | - | TRBV6-2/TRBV6-3 | TGTGCCAGCATCCCCACGGGGGTACGCACAGATACGCAGTATTTT | CASIPTGVRTDTQYF
TRBJ1-1 | - | few | TRBV2 | TGTGCCAGCACTCTCACTCGGGACACCAAGAGGGACACTGAAGCTTTCTTT | CASTLTRDTKRDTEAFF
TRBJ2-1 | TRBD1 | - | TRBV5-1 | TGCGCCAGCAGACAGGGGAATGAGCAGTTCTTC | CASRQGNEQFF
TRBJ1-2 | - | few | TRBV10-3 | TGTGCCATCAAACGCTTTCCGACAGGCTCCTATGGCTACACCTTC | CAIKRFPTGSYGYTF
TRBJ1-1 | TRBD1 | - | TRBV7-2 | TGTGCCAGCAGCTCACCTATTAAAACAGGGGGGAACACTGAAGCTTTCTTT | CASSSPIKTGGNTEAFF
TRBJ1-2 | TRBD1 | - | TRBV28 | TGTGCCAGCAGTCCAGGCGGGCAGGGGGCATGGGGCTACACCTTC | CASSPGGQGAWGYTF